The clone carrying this T cell receptor beta chain was counted at least ten times. Its antigen remains unidentified. CDR1 SGHRS and CDR2 YFSETQ come from the germline V gene. With 7 bases clipped from V and 4 bases from J, the junction kept 4 bases outside the gene matches. The CDR3 runs 12 residues. The entry originates in a study of post-analysis software for immune sequencing data. Study background: The cohort encompassed relapsing-remitting, secondary progressive and progressive-relapsing multiple sclerosis disease courses. Study-wide results and limits: Multiple sclerosis was associated with a significant reduction in normalized Chao1 diversity relative to controls. With TRBV5-6, TRBV5-1 and TRBV20-1 included, about five TRBV segments were more frequent in patients than in controls.

TCR beta cDNA libraries included unique molecular identifiers. MiXCR, run by TCRdb on the PCR reads, gives a single entry per CDR3 protein. The repertoire includes just over 250,000 distinct CDR3 sequences, about 40% of them detected once, and around 5% sits in the top ten. The receptor comes from a girl aged 5-17 years with multiple sclerosis. The chain recombines TRBV5-1 with TRBJ1-2; 7 bases line up with TRBD1. Specimen: blood. The CDR3, as DNA: TGCGCCAGCTCGACAGGGACCTATGGCTACACCTTC. It encodes CASSTGTYGYTF.